The clone carrying this TCR beta chain has a handful of counts. What it binds is not known. Carrying unique molecular identifiers, the cDNA also gained a universal primer site through template switching. TCRdb re-analysed the 5' RACE reads in MiXCR, keeping a single row per CDR3 protein. Seen here are 510,000 or so distinct CDR3 sequences, approximately 16% observed once, and the top ten hold 0.44%. This sample was taken from a study of identical twins. Regarding the study as a whole: Sharing of beta out-of-frame sequences by twins showed a weaker excess. The more abundant beta clonotypes in cord blood had fewer insertions, and memory repertoires did not show this.

CDR1 SGHVS and CDR2 FNYEAQ come from the germline V gene. CDR3 length: 17 amino acids. With V trimmed by 0 bases and J by 5 bases, 8 bases remained unmatched. This same sample was also part of a study on yellow fever vaccine responses in identical twins.

The V and J genes are TRBV7-6 and TRBJ2-5; 11 bases are shared with TRBD2. The clonotype originates from a woman aged 18-29 years in good health. The sequencing input was CD4+ T cells sorted from blood. The CDR3 DNA reads as TGTGCCAGCAGCTTAGCTTCTAGCGGGGGGCCCTGGGAGACCCAGTACTTC. Translation: CASSLASSGGPWETQYF.